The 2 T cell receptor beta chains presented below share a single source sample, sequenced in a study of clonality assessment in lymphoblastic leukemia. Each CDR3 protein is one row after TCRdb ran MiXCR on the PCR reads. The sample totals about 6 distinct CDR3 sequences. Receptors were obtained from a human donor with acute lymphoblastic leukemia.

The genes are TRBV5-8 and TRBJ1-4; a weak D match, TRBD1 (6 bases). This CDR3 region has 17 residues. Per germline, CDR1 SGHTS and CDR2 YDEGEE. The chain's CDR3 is CALPGISGAVTNEKLFF. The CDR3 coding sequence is TGTGCGTTACCCGGGATCTCAGGGGCCGTAACTAATGAAAAACTGTTTTTT.

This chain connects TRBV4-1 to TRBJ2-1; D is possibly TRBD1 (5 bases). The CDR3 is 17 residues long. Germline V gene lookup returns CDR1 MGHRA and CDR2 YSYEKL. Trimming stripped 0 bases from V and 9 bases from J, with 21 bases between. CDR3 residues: CASSQEKGLRKQSEQFF. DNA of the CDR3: TGCGCCAGCAGCCAAGAAAAGGGGCTAAGAAAACAGTCTGAGCAGTTCTTC.